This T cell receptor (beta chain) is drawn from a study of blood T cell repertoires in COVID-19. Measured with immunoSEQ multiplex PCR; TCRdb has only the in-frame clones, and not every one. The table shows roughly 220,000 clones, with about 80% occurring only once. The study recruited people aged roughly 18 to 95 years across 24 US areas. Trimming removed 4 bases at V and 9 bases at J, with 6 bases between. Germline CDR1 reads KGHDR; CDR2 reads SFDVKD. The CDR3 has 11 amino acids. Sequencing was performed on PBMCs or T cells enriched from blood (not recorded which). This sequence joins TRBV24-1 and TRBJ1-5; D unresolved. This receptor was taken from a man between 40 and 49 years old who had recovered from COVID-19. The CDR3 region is CATSEYRPQHF. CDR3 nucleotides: TGTGCCACCAGTGAATATCGGCCCCAGCATTTT.